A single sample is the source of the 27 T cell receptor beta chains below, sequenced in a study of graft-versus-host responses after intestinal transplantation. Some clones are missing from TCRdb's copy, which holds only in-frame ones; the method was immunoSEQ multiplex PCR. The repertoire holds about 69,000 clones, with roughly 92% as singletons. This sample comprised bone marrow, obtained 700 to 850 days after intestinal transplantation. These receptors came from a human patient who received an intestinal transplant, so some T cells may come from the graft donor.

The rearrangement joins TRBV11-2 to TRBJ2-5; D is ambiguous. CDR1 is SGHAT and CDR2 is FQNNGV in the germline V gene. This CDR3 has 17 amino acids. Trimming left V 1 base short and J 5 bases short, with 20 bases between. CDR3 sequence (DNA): TGTGCCAGCAGCTTAGTGCTCCAGGAGAGGTCCTTTGAGACCCAGTACTTC. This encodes CASSLVLQERSFETQYF.

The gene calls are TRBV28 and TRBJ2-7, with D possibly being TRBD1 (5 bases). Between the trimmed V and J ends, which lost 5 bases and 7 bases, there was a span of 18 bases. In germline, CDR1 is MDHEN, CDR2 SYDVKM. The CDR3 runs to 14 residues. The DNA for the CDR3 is TGTGCCAGCAGTACCGACAGTCGGCGCGGTGAGCAGTACTTC. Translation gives CASSTDSRRGEQYF.

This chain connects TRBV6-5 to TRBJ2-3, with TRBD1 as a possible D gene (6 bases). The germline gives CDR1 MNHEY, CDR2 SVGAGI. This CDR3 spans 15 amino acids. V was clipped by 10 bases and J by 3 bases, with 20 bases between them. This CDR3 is CATNPGTSGTDTQYF. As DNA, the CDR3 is TGTGCCACCAACCCCGGGACAAGCGGAACAGATACGCAGTATTTT.

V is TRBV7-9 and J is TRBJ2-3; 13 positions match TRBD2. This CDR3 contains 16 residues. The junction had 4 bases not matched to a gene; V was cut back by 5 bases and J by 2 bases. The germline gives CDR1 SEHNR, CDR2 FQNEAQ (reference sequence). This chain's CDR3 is CASSHGLAGDTDTQYF. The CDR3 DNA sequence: TGTGCCAGCAGCCATGGACTAGCGGGGGACACAGATACGCAGTATTTT.

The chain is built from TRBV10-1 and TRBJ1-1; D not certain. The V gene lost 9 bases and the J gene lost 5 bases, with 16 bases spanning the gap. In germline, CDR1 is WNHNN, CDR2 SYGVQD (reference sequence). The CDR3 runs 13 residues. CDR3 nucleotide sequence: TGCGCCAGACTGCGTAGGAGGAGGACTGAAGCTTTCTTT. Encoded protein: CARLRRRRTEAFF.

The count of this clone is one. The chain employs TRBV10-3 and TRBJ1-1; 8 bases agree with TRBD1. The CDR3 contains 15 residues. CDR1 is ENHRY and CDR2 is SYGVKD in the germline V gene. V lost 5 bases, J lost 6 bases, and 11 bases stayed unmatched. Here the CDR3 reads CAISLDRDGGSEAFF. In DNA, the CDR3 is TGTGCCATCAGTCTGGACAGGGATGGGGGATCTGAAGCTTTCTTT.

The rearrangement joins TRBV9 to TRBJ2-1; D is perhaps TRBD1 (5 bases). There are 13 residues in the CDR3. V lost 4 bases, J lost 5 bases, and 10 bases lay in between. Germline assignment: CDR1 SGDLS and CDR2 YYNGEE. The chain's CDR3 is CASSTTVDNEQFF. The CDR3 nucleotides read TGTGCCAGCAGCACGACAGTTGACAATGAGCAGTTCTTC.

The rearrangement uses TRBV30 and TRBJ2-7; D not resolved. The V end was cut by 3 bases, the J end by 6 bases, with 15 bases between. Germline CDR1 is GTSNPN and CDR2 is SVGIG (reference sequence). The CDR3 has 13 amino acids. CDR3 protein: CAWRADHPREQYF. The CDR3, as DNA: TGTGCCTGGAGGGCCGACCACCCTCGCGAGCAGTACTTC.

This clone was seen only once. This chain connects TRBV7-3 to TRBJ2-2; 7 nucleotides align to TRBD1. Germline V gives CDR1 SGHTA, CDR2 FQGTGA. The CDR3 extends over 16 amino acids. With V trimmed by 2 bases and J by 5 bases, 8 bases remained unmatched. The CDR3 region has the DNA TGTGCCAGCAGCTTAGCCTTTCGACAGGGAACCGGGGAGCTGTTTTTT. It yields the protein CASSLAFRQGTGELFF.

CDR3 protein: CASSTRQGAYTQYF. In DNA form, the CDR3 reads TGTGCCAGTAGTACTCGACAGGGTGCATATACGCAGTATTTT. The chain recombines TRBV19 with TRBJ2-3; 7 nucleotides match TRBD1. CDR1 and CDR2 from the germline V gene are LNHDA and SQIVND (reference sequence). Losses at the gene ends were 4 bases for V and 7 bases for J; bases not matched to a gene: 8. CDR3 length: 14 amino acids.

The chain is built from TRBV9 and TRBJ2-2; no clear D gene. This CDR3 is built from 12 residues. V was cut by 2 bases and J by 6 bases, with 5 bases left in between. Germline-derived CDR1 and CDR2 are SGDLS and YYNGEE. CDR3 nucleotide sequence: TGTGCCAGCAGCGTCCGGCCCGGGGAGCTGTTTTTT. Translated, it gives CASSVRPGELFF. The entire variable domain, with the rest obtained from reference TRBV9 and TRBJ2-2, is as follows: DSGVTQTPKHLITATGQRVTLRCSPRSGDLSVYWYQQSLDQGLQFLIQYYNGEERAKGNILERFSAQQFPDLHSELNLSSLELGDSALYFCASSVRPGELFFGEGSRLTVL.

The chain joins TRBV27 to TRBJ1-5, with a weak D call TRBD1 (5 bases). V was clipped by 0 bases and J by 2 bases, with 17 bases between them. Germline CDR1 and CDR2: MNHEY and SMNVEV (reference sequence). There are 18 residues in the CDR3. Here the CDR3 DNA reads TGTGCCAGCAGTTTATCCTCAATGCGCAGGGACGGCAATCAGCCCCAGCATTTT. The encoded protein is CASSLSSMRRDGNQPQHF.

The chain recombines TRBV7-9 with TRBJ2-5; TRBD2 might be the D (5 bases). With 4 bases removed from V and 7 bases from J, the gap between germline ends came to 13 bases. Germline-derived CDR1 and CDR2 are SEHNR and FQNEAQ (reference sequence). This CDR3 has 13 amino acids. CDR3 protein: CASSSLDWGTQYF. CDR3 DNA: TGTGCCAGCAGCTCACTGGACTGGGGGACCCAGTACTTC.

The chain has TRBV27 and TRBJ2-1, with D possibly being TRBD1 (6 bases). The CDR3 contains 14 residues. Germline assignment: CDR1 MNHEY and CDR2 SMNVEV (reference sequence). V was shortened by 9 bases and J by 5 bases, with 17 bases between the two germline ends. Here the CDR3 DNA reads TGTGCCAGTACTTACCAGGGACACCACAATGAGCAGTTCTTC. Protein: CASTYQGHHNEQFF.

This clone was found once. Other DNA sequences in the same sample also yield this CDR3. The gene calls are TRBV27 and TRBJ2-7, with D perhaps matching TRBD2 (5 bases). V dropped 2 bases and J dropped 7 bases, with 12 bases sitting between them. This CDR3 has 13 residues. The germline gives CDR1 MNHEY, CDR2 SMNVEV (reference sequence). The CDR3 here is CASSLTGVNEQYF. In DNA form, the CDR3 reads TGTGCCAGCAGTTTAACCGGGGTCAATGAGCAGTACTTC.

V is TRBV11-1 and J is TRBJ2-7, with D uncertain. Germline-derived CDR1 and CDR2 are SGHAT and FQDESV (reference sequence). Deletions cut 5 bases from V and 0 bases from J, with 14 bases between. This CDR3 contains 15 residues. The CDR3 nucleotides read TGTGCCAGCAGCGCCGCCCTAGGAACCTCCTACGAGCAGTACTTC. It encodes CASSAALGTSYEQYF.

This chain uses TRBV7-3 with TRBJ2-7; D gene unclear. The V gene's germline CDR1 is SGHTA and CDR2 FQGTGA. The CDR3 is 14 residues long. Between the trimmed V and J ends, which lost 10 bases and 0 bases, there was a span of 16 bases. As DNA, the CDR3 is TGTGCCATCACAGAATGGGGAAGCTCCTACGAGCAGTACTTC. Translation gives CAITEWGSSYEQYF.

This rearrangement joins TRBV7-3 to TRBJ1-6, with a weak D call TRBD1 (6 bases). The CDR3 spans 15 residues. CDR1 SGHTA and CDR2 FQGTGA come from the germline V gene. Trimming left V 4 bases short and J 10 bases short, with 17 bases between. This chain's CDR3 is CASSSGGGGSSPLHF. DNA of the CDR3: TGTGCCAGCAGCTCCGGGGGAGGGGGTTCCTCACCCCTCCACTTT.

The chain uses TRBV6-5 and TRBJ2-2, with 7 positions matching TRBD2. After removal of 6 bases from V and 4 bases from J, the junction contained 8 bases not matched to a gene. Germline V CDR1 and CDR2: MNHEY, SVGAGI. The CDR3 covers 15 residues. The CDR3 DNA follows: TGTGCCAGCAGCCGAGCGGGGCCCGTCACCGGGGAGCTGTTTTTT. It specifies CASSRAGPVTGELFF.

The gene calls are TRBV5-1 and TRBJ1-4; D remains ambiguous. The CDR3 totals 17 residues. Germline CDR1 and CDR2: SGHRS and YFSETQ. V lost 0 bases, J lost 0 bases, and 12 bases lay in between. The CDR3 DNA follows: TGCGCCAGCAGCTTGGTTGGCAGGTCCGCAACTAATGAAAAACTGTTTTTT. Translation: CASSLVGRSATNEKLFF. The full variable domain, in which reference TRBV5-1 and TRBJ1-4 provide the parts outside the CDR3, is KAGVTQTPRYLIKTRGQQVTLSCSPISGHRSVSWYQQTPGQGLQFLFEYFSETQRNKGNFPGRFSGRQFSNSRSEMNVSTLELGDSALYLCASSLVGRSATNEKLFFGSGTQLSVL.

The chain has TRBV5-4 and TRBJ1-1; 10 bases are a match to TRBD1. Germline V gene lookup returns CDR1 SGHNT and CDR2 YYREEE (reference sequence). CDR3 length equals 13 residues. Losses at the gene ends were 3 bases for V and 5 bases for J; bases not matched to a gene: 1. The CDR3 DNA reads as TGTGCCAGCAGCTGGACAGGGGGGACTGAAGCTTTCTTT. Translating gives CASSWTGGTEAFF.

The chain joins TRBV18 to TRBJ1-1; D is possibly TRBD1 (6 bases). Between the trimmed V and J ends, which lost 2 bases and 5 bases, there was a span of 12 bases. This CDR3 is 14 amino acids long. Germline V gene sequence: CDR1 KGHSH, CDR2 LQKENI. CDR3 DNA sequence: TGTGCCAGCTCACCAGAGGTAAGGGGGACTGAAGCTTTCTTT. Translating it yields CASSPEVRGTEAFF.

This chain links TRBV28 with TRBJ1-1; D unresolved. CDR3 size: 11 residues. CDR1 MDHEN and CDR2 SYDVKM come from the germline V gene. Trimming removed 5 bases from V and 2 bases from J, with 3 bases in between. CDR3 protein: CASSPNTEAFF. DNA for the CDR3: TGTGCCAGCAGTCCAAACACTGAAGCTTTCTTT.

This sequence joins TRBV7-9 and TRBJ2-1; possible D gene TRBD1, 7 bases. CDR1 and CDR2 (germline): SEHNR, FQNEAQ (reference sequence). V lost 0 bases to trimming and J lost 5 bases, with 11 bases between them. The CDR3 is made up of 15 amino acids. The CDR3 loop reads CASSLAQGRNNEQFF. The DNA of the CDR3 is TGTGCCAGCAGCTTAGCACAGGGGAGGAACAATGAGCAGTTCTTC.

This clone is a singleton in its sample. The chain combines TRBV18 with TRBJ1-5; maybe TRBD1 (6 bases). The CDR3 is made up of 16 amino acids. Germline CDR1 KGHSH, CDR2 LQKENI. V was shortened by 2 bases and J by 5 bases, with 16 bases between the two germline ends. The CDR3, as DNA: TGTGCCAGCTCACCAGTTGGGAGTGCAGGGGATCAGCCCCAGCATTTT. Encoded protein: CASSPVGSAGDQPQHF.

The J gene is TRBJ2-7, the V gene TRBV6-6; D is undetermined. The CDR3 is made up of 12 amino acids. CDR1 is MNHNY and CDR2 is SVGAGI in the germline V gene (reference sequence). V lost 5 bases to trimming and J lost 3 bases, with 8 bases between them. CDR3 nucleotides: TGTGCCAGCAGTGGCCCGGACTACGAGCAGTACTTC. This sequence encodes CASSGPDYEQYF.

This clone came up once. CDR3 protein: CASSPESGGRQPQHF. CDR3 nucleotide sequence: TGTGCCAGCTCACCAGAGTCTGGGGGCCGTCAGCCCCAGCATTTT. The V and J genes are TRBV18 and TRBJ1-5; TRBD1 is a possible D gene (6 bases). Germline CDR1 KGHSH, CDR2 LQKENI. Trimming left V 2 bases short and J 6 bases short, with 14 bases between. CDR3 length: 15 amino acids.